The 19 T cell receptor beta chains reported below all come from one sample, sequenced in a study of blood T cell repertoires in COVID-19 (dated by TCRdb to the early 2020s). Library generation was performed with the immunoSEQ multiplex PCR assay. In TCRdb, the immuneACCESS table is reduced to in-frame sequences with V and J assigned. These tables do not hold every clone; where another copy was compared, an unresolved V gene accounts for under half, and the others remain unexplained. This sample is represented by a few hundred thousand clones; 80% of them were singletons. The top ten constitute less than 8% of the sample. Sample: PBMCs or T cells enriched from blood (not recorded which). Source of these receptors: a woman aged 40 to 49 with acute COVID-19.

V and J are TRBV30 and TRBJ2-4, with 8 bases lining up with TRBD2. V dropped 3 bases and J dropped 2; count of bases not matched to a gene: 6. This CDR3 has 15 residues. Germline-derived CDR1 and CDR2 are GTSNPN and SVGIG (reference sequence). DNA for the CDR3: TGTGCCTGGAGCGGACGACTAGCGTCCAAAAACATTCAGTACTTC. Translated: CAWSGRLASKNIQYF. The complete variable domain, with remaining parts taken from reference TRBV30 and TRBJ2-4, reads SQTIHQWPATLVQPVGSPLSLECTVEGTSNPNLYWYRQAAGRGLQLLFYSVGIGQISSEVPQNLSASRPQDRQFILSSKKLLLSDSGFYLCAWSGRLASKNIQYFGAGTRLSVL.

The chain carries TRBV30 and TRBJ1-4; D is perhaps TRBD1 (5 bases). The CDR3 consists of 14 residues. Trimming took off 3 bases at V and 7 bases at J, with 15 bases between the two ends. Germline V lookup: CDR1 GTSNPN, CDR2 SVGIG (reference sequence). The CDR3 reads CAWSGGLQSEKLFF. Written as DNA, the CDR3 is TGTGCCTGGAGCGGGGGACTTCAGAGTGAAAAACTGTTTTTT.

Regarding this clone: The sample contains more than one DNA sequence encoding this CDR3. V gene TRBV18 combines with J gene TRBJ2-2; tentative D call: TRBD1 (5 bases). CDR1 KGHSH and CDR2 LQKENI come from the germline V gene. The CDR3 has 14 amino acids. Trimming cost V 3 bases and J 5 bases, with 10 bases left between them. The CDR3 is CASSPQGSTGELFF. The CDR3 nucleotides read TGTGCCAGCTCACCCCAGGGATCGACCGGGGAGCTGTTTTTT.

The chain recombines TRBV12-5 with TRBJ1-5; a possible D gene is TRBD1 (5 bases). CDR1 is LGHNT, CDR2 FRNRAP, per germline. Trimming removed 11 bases from V and 3 bases from J, with 17 bases in between. This CDR3 has 14 amino acids. The CDR3 is CAVNPKGANQPQHF. CDR3 in DNA: TGTGCTGTCAACCCTAAAGGGGCCAATCAGCCCCAGCATTTT.

The chain recombines TRBV27 with TRBJ1-1; a possible D gene is TRBD1 (6 bases). The CDR3 has 15 residues. Trimming took 1 base from V and 4 from J, leaving 13 bases between them. Germline V CDR1 and CDR2: MNHEY, SMNVEV (reference sequence). The CDR3 sequence is CASSLWGGRSTEAFF. In DNA form, the CDR3 reads TGTGCCAGCAGTTTATGGGGGGGGCGTAGCACTGAAGCTTTCTTT.

The rearrangement links TRBV30 to TRBJ1-6, with D perhaps TRBD1 (5 bases). CDR1 and CDR2 (germline): GTSNPN, SVGIG (reference sequence). V lost 1 base, J lost 7 bases, and 14 bases lay in between. CDR3 length: 15 residues. The CDR3 protein is CAWSGVTGFNSPLHF. The CDR3 DNA sequence: TGTGCCTGGAGTGGGGTAACAGGTTTCAATTCACCCCTCCACTTT.

This chain uses TRBV28 with TRBJ2-7; the match to TRBD1 covers 10 bases. Germline CDR1 and CDR2: MDHEN and SYDVKM. J gave up 4 bases and V 1 base, and 7 bases lay outside the gene matches. CDR3 length: 16 amino acids. CDR3 residues: CASSLFGGTGAYEQYF. DNA of the CDR3: TGTGCCAGCAGTTTATTTGGTGGGACAGGGGCATACGAGCAGTACTTC.

The V gene is TRBV10-2, the J gene TRBJ2-3; D is possibly TRBD2 (5 bases). Between the trimmed V and J ends, which lost 8 bases and 6 bases, there was a span of 15 bases. The length of the CDR3 is 13 residues. CDR1 and CDR2 from the germline V gene are WSHSY and SAAADI. The chain's CDR3 is CASGGGLWDTQYF. The CDR3, as DNA: TGCGCCAGCGGTGGCGGGTTATGGGATACGCAGTATTTT.

CDR3 amino acids: CASARLAGENEQFF. The CDR3 DNA reads as TGCGCCAGCGCGAGACTAGCGGGAGAAAATGAGCAGTTCTTC. The chain uses TRBV5-1 and TRBJ2-1, with 12 bases fitting TRBD2. The CDR3 totals 14 residues. Germline V gene lookup returns CDR1 SGHRS and CDR2 YFSETQ. V lost 7 bases and J lost 7; bases outside the gene matches: 6.

This chain links TRBV29-1 with TRBJ1-1; D is undetermined. V shed 3 bases and J shed 5 bases, with 13 bases lying between them. The CDR3 has 13 residues. Germline V gene data show CDR1 as SQVTM and CDR2 as ANQGSEA. The CDR3 region is CSVDLSGWTEAFF. CDR3 coding DNA: TGCAGCGTTGACCTATCGGGTTGGACTGAAGCTTTCTTT.

The chain links TRBV19 to TRBJ2-1, with D perhaps matching TRBD2 (7 bases). CDR3 length: 14 residues. CDR1 and CDR2 (germline): LNHDA, SQIVND (reference sequence). V gave up 7 bases and J gave up 3 bases, with 13 bases separating them. CDR3 bases: TGTGCCAGTACCCCGGGGGGCGACTACAATGAGCAGTTCTTC. It yields the protein CASTPGGDYNEQFF.

This chain uses TRBV30 with TRBJ1-1; D may be TRBD1 (5 bases). This CDR3 is 12 amino acids long. Germline loops: CDR1 GTSNPN, CDR2 SVGIG (reference sequence). With 1 base removed from V and 7 bases from J, the gap between germline ends came to 10 bases. The chain's CDR3 is CAWSGVGGEAFF. Written as DNA, the CDR3 is TGTGCCTGGAGTGGGGTCGGGGGTGAAGCTTTCTTT.

V usage is TRBV27 and J usage is TRBJ1-1; D possibly corresponds to TRBD1 (6 bases). Germline V lookup: CDR1 MNHEY, CDR2 SMNVEV (reference sequence). This CDR3 has 13 amino acids. V was pared by 4 bases and J by 0 bases, with 6 bases between. The CDR3 bases are TGTGCCAGCAGTTGGACAGTGAACACTGAAGCTTTCTTT. Encoded protein: CASSWTVNTEAFF.

Worth noting for this clone: Additional DNA sequences in this sample encode the identical CDR3. This rearrangement joins TRBV9 to TRBJ2-1, with D perhaps TRBD2 (6 bases). The CDR3 totals 14 residues. Germline V CDR1 and CDR2: SGDLS, YYNGEE. The ends were cut back, 0 bases at V and 7 bases at J, with 11 bases in the middle. CDR3 residues: CASSVAGSGNEQFF. CDR3 nucleotides: TGTGCCAGCAGCGTAGCCGGGAGTGGAAATGAGCAGTTCTTC.

The chain uses TRBV9 and TRBJ1-1; D is unresolved. The V end was cut by 4 bases, the J end by 5 bases, with 15 bases between. The CDR3 runs to 14 residues. Per the germline V gene, CDR1 is SGDLS and CDR2 is YYNGEE. As DNA, the CDR3 is TGTGCCAGCAGCACCGACCCCAGCGAGACTGAAGCTTTCTTT. Protein product: CASSTDPSETEAFF.

This sequence joins TRBV7-6 and TRBJ2-2, with 7 bases identical to TRBD1. From germline, CDR1 is SGHVS and CDR2 FNYEAQ. The CDR3 extends over 17 amino acids. The V gene end was trimmed by 1 base and the J gene end by 4 bases; junction bases not matched to a gene: 9. Here the CDR3 DNA reads TGTGCCAGCAGCTTAGTAGACACAGGGGCGCGCACCGGGGAGCTGTTTTTT. Its protein product is CASSLVDTGARTGELFF. Based on the CDR3 plus reference TRBV7-6 and TRBJ2-2, the full variable domain is GAGVSQSPRYKVTKRGQDVALRCDPISGHVSLYWYRQALGQGPEFLTYFNYEAQQDKSGLPNDRFSAERPEGSISTLTIQRTEQRDSAMYRCASSLVDTGARTGELFFGEGSRLTVL.

This chain joins TRBV5-1 and TRBJ1-6; 9 nucleotides line up with TRBD1. Germline trimming cut 3 bases from V and 7 bases from J; bases unmatched to any gene: 11. This CDR3 is 17 amino acids long. Germline CDR1 and CDR2: SGHRS and YFSETQ. The CDR3 bases are TGCGCCAGCAGCTCGACCGGGACAGGGAACCTAAATTCACCCCTCCACTTT. Translation gives CASSSTGTGNLNSPLHF.

The CDR3 loop is CASSWSGQSQSGELFF. The DNA for the CDR3 is TGTGCCAGCAGCTGGTCGGGTCAGAGTCAATCCGGGGAGCTGTTTTTT. This sequence joins TRBV7-2 and TRBJ2-2, with D unresolved. CDR1 and CDR2 from the germline V gene are SGHTA and FQGNSA. Trimming shortened V by 4 bases and J by 6 bases, and 18 bases separated the two germline ends. The length of the CDR3 is 16 residues.

The genes are TRBV30 and TRBJ2-4, with TRBD1 identical over 10 bases. CDR1 and CDR2 (germline): GTSNPN, SVGIG (reference sequence). CDR3 length: 15 amino acids. With 4 bases clipped from V and 9 bases from J, the junction kept 12 bases outside the gene matches. In DNA form, the CDR3 reads TGTGCCTGGAAAAAAGAGACAGGGGGCGTGCGCATTCAGTACTTC. It codes for CAWKKETGGVRIQYF.